This is a list of T cell receptor beta chains from one sample in a study of CD8+ T cells in alopecia areata. TCRdb's table, derived via immunoSEQ multiplex PCR, lists solely in-frame clones and lacks some. The repertoire holds 150,000 or so clones, with around 87% as singletons. The sample here was CD8+ T cells sorted from blood, taken at week 0. The receptor source for this set is a human donor with alopecia areata. Each CDR3 is given with its conserved first and last residue. A D gene is named only where the DNA matches it firmly. Expanded clones are given a class, and other clones once, few, many or no size at all.

abundance | j_gene | v_gene | d_gene | CDR3nt | CDR3aa
- | TRBJ2-7 | TRBV19 | - | TGTGCCAGTAGTTTCAGGGGCGACTCCTACGAGCAGTACTTC | CASSFRGDSYEQYF
- | TRBJ2-7 | TRBV23-1 | TRBD1 | TGCGCCAGCAGTCAATCGGGACAGTCCTACGAGCAGTACTTC | CASSQSGQSYEQYF
- | TRBJ2-3 | TRBV27 | TRBD1 | TGTGCCAGCAGTTTCCCCGGGACAGGGCACACAGATACGCAGTATTTT | CASSFPGTGHTDTQYF
- | TRBJ2-1 | TRBV19 | - | TGTGCCAGTAGTATCTCCCCGTATGATGAGCAGTTCTTC | CASSISPYDEQFF
- | TRBJ2-1 | TRBV29-1 | TRBD2 | TGCAGCGTTGGGACTAGTGGTCTTGAGCAGTTCTTC | CSVGTSGLEQFF
once | TRBJ2-7 | TRBV11-2 | - | TGTGCCAGCAGCCCGACGGACCTAGCAGAGGGGTACGAGCAGTACTTC | CASSPTDLAEGYEQYF
- | TRBJ2-5 | TRBV5-1 | TRBD2 | TGCGCCAGCAGCGCACCACTAGCGGGGTTTCAAGAGACCCAGTACTTC | CASSAPLAGFQETQYF
- | TRBJ1-1 | TRBV2 | TRBD1 | TGTGCCAGCAGCTACAGGGGGCTGGGAACTGAAGCTTTCTTT | CASSYRGLGTEAFF
- | TRBJ2-3 | TRBV7-6 | - | TGTGCCAGCTCGGACCTCTACACAGATACGCAGTATTTT | CASSDLYTDTQYF
- | TRBJ1-1 | TRBV7-6 | - | TGTGCCAGCACTGAGGGGTCGGGGTACACTGAAGCTTTCTTT | CASTEGSGYTEAFF
- | TRBJ2-1 | TRBV28 | TRBD2 | TGTGCCAGCAGTCCGTGGGCTAGCGGCAATGAGCAGTTCTTC | CASSPWASGNEQFF
- | TRBJ1-1 | TRBV7-9 | - | TGTGCCAGCACCCCTTGGGGGGAAGCTCAGAACACTGAAGCTTTCTTT | CASTPWGEAQNTEAFF
- | TRBJ1-4 | TRBV6-6 | - | TGTGCCAGCAGTTACTCCCCCGGGGCTGGGGAAAAACTGTTTTTT | CASSYSPGAGEKLFF
- | TRBJ1-5 | TRBV6-1 | - | TGTGCCAGCAGCGAAATATCCCCTTCTTGGAATCAGCCCCAGCATTTT | CASSEISPSWNQPQHF
- | TRBJ2-1 | TRBV7-9 | - | TGTGCCAGCAGCCCGGAGTTCAGGGGGGAGAATGAGCAGTTCTTC | CASSPEFRGENEQFF
once | TRBJ2-7 | TRBV11-2 | - | TGTGCCAGCAGCTTAGTAACCGGCACTTACGAGCAGTACTTC | CASSLVTGTYEQYF
once | TRBJ2-2 | TRBV30 | - | TGTGCCTGGAGTGTAGAGCAGGGCACCGGGGAGCTGTTTTTT | CAWSVEQGTGELFF
- | TRBJ1-2 | TRBV29-1 | - | TGCAGCGTTGAAGGCAAGGACTATGGCTACACCTTC | CSVEGKDYGYTF
- | TRBJ2-7 | TRBV9 | - | TGTGCCAGCAGCTCAATAGTTGGCCCCTACGAGCAGTACTTC | CASSSIVGPYEQYF
- | TRBJ1-1 | TRBV5-1 | - | TGCGCCAGCAGCTTGGAAGAGGGGCCCACTGAAGCTTTCTTT | CASSLEEGPTEAFF
- | TRBJ1-1 | TRBV14 | - | TGTGCCAGCAGCCTGGGGCGCAGGGGCGAATCTTTCTTT | CASSLGRRGESFF
- | TRBJ2-7 | TRBV29-1 | - | TGCAGCGCCAAGGGGGTGCTCTCCTACGAGCAGTACTTC | CSAKGVLSYEQYF
- | TRBJ1-2 | TRBV2 | - | TGTGCCAGCAGTGAAGCGCTTCCCCACAGAAACTATGGCTACACCTTC | CASSEALPHRNYGYTF
- | TRBJ2-2 | TRBV9 | TRBD2 | TGTGCCAGCAGTCCTCCGGGACTAGCGGGGAGCGCGAACACCGGGGAGCTGTTTTTT | CASSPPGLAGSANTGELFF
- | TRBJ2-2 | TRBV6-6 | TRBD2 | TGTGCCAGTCGGGGACTAGGCGGGGAGCTGTTTTTT | CASRGLGGELFF
few | TRBJ2-1 | TRBV7-6 | TRBD2 | TGTGCCAGCAGCTCTCACCTGATGGGACTAGCGGGAGTTAATGAGCAGTTCTTC | CASSSHLMGLAGVNEQFF
- | TRBJ2-2 | TRBV29-1 | - | TGCAGTGCCCCAGGGGACACCGGGGAGCTGTTTTTT | CSAPGDTGELFF
- | TRBJ1-1 | TRBV13 | - | TGTGCCAGCAGCGTCCTGACAGGGAACACTGAAGCTTTCTTT | CASSVLTGNTEAFF
- | TRBJ1-3 | TRBV9 | - | TGTGCCAGCAGCGGCGACGGTCCCTCTGGAAACACCATATATTTT | CASSGDGPSGNTIYF
- | TRBJ1-1 | TRBV5-6 | - | TGTGCCAGCGCCCCGGGGCACGGGGGGACTGAAGCTTTCTTT | CASAPGHGGTEAFF
- | TRBJ1-6 | TRBV27 | - | TGTGCCAGCAGTTTAGACAGTAATAATTCACCCCTCCACTTT | CASSLDSNNSPLHF
- | TRBJ1-4 | TRBV5-4 | TRBD1 | TGTGCCAGCAGCTTACAGGGGGATGAAAAACTGTTTTTT | CASSLQGDEKLFF
- | TRBJ1-1 | TRBV5-6 | - | TGTGCCAGCAGCTTGGGAGTTTCCACTGAAGCTTTCTTT | CASSLGVSTEAFF
- | TRBJ2-1 | TRBV5-1 | TRBD1 | TGCGCCAGCAGCCTTGGCACAGGGGTCCGTAATGAGCAGTTCTTC | CASSLGTGVRNEQFF
few | TRBJ2-3 | TRBV4-1 | TRBD2 | TGCGCCAGCAGCCGCCTAGGGACTAGCGGGGGGAGGACAGATACGCAGTATTTT | CASSRLGTSGGRTDTQYF
- | TRBJ2-7 | TRBV10-3 | - | TGTGCCATCAGTGAGCCTCCGGGTATATGGGTCTACGAGCAGTACTTC | CAISEPPGIWVYEQYF
- | TRBJ1-4 | TRBV9 | - | TGTGCCAGCAGCGTAGGGTACACGCAGTATGAAAAACTGTTTTTT | CASSVGYTQYEKLFF
- | TRBJ1-3 | TRBV29-1 | - | TGCAGCGGGACAGCCTCTGGAAACACCATATATTTT | CSGTASGNTIYF
- | TRBJ2-7 | TRBV19 | TRBD2 | TGTGCCAGTACTCCTGGGGGTAGCGGGAGGTACGAGCAGTACTTC | CASTPGGSGRYEQYF
- | TRBJ1-1 | TRBV4-1 | - | TGCGCCAGCATTGAGAACACTGAAGCTTTCTTT | CASIENTEAFF
- | TRBJ2-2 | TRBV27 | - | TGTGCCAGCAGTTTCCTAGCGACGAGCACCGGGGAGCTGTTTTTT | CASSFLATSTGELFF
few | TRBJ2-7 | TRBV7-9 | TRBD1 | TGTGCCAGCGCCGGGACAGGGAGATACGAGCAGTACTTC | CASAGTGRYEQYF
- | TRBJ2-1 | TRBV7-9 | - | TGTGCCAGCAGCCCGGACGGCGGCGGGTTCTACAATGAGCAGTTCTTC | CASSPDGGGFYNEQFF
- | TRBJ2-1 | TRBV29-1 | TRBD2 | TGCAGCGTTGTAGGGACACGGGGGGGAGGTGAGCAGTTCTTC | CSVVGTRGGGEQFF
- | TRBJ1-2 | TRBV7-9 | - | TGTGCCAGCAGCTTAGTTGAGACATCCAACTATGGCTACACCTTC | CASSLVETSNYGYTF
- | TRBJ2-2 | TRBV6-5 | - | TGTGCCAGCAAATACAGGGTTGTGGACACCGGGGAGCTGTTTTTT | CASKYRVVDTGELFF
- | TRBJ2-1 | TRBV27 | - | TGTGCCAGCAGTTCGAACAGGGAGCAGTTCTTC | CASSSNREQFF
once | TRBJ2-7 | TRBV6-5 | - | TGTGCCAGCAGTTACAACGGTTACTCCTACGAGCAGTACTTC | CASSYNGYSYEQYF
- | TRBJ1-1 | TRBV5-6 | - | TGTGCCAGCAGCTTGTTGCCCGTAACCACTGAAGCTTTCTTT | CASSLLPVTTEAFF
- | TRBJ1-1 | TRBV5-1 | - | TGCGCCAGCAGTTCAGCCAACACTGAAGCTTTCTTT | CASSSANTEAFF
- | TRBJ2-1 | TRBV11-2 | - | TGTGCCAGCAGCTTTGGTGATGAGCAGTTCTTC | CASSFGDEQFF
few | TRBJ2-7 | TRBV27 | - | TGTGCCAGCAAGGTGGGGAGCTCCTACGAGCAGTACTTC | CASKVGSSYEQYF
few | TRBJ2-1 | TRBV7-9 | - | TGTGCCAGCAGCTTAGGCGATGAGCAGTTCTTC | CASSLGDEQFF